This T cell receptor (beta chain) stems from a study of identifying expanded T cells in peripheral blood. The study's findings and limits: Across healthy donors, higher total template counts meant significantly greater roughly two-week count variance.

As regards this clone: Its target is not known.

CDR3 length: 15 amino acids. The germline gives CDR1 SGHTA, CDR2 FQGNSA. The V and J ends lost 5 bases and 0 bases respectively, with 11 bases between them. TCRdb's copy holds only in-frame clones and misses some; the assay was immunoSEQ multiplex PCR. The data hold more than 65,000 clones, with around 91% observed a single time. The sample consisted of blood. This chain links TRBV7-2 with TRBJ2-1, with D maybe TRBD2 (5 bases). This TCR derives from a person between 18 and 70 years old in good health. The CDR3 loop is CASSPGVVSYNEQFF. The CDR3 DNA reads TGTGCCAGCAGCCCCGGGGTAGTCTCCTACAATGAGCAGTTCTTC.